This TCR beta chain stems from a study of response to subunit inactivated influenza vaccine. Each CDR3 protein gets one entry after TCRdb re-called the RT-PCR reads with MiXCR. The sample has some 850,000 distinct CDR3 sequences, 18% seen once; the top ten hold about 11%. Trimming took 0 bases from V and 14 from J, leaving 27 bases between them. Germline CDR1 reads MNHEY; CDR2 reads SMNVEV (reference sequence). The CDR3 length is 17 residues. Study results and caveats: Authors suggested that a seasonal influenza vaccination recruits few new T cells each time.

This clonotype was detected once. Its antigen remains unidentified. The sequence was obtained from a man aged 50 to 60 who received an inactivated influenza vaccine. Sequencing was performed on PBMCs from blood, taken 4 to 6 days after vaccination. This chain uses TRBV27 with TRBJ2-3; the D gene is possibly TRBD2 (5 bases). Here the CDR3 reads CASSLSWTSNPTATAYF. CDR3 nucleotides: TGTGCCAGCAGTTTATCTTGGACTTCGAACCCCACAGCTACCGCGTATTTT.